The rows below give T cell receptor beta chains drawn from one sample of a study of blood T cell repertoires in COVID-19. Profiled with immunoSEQ multiplex PCR; TCRdb holds only in-frame clones, not every one. The sample lists 240,000 or so clones, around 87% seen once, with under 9% in the top ten. The sequencing input was peripheral blood. Receptor source: a woman in her sixties or seventies with active or convalescent COVID-19. The CDR3 runs from the conserved cysteine through the conserved F or W.

CASGPSGFSTDTQYF,TRBV6-2/TRBV6-3
CASSLTDYRDYGYTF,TRBV5-8
CASSSPDGYTF,TRBV6-6
CASSFNRESDTGELFF,TRBV12-1
CASSHGGRSNEKLFF,TRBV25-1
CASSQHSGLFF,TRBV3-1/TRBV3-2
CASSHRDRDLLQYF,TRBV14
CATTPRGREDEQYF,TRBV10-3
CAISDGGGNTEAFF,TRBV10-3
CASSRISTGVDEQFF,TRBV7-9
CASSSIRANYGYTF,TRBV6-6
CASSVRRGSYNEQFF,TRBV9
CASTRSGLSGNTIYF,TRBV6-5
CASSSWGREAGYTF,TRBV27
CASSFYRGNEQFF,TRBV7-3
CASSLPGGYGYTF,TRBV5-4
CASSFRGSTAVGNEQFF,TRBV4-1
CASSGQGASDTQYF,TRBV18
CASSSDRGPYEQYF,TRBV6-5
CASGGRGHGYTF,TRBV10-2
CASSVSGGSYNEQFF,TRBV7-3
CASSPGARIIYGYTF,TRBV19
CASSPGQASYNEQFF,TRBV18
CATSTYGQTGAETQYF,TRBV15
CASSPPGGGTGELFF,TRBV5-4
CASRGGEETDLILAKNIQYF,TRBV5-4
CASSLIREGGYTF,TRBV5-5
CASSPTGRTEAFF,TRBV5-6
CASSQRQVIRNSPLHF,TRBV5-6
CASSVVAGGWNTGELFF,TRBV9
CASSSGGTNTDTQYF,TRBV3-1/TRBV3-2
CATSDLEQGNYNEQFF,TRBV24-1
CASSYSKDRVTEQYF,TRBV6-6
CASSETGFSYNEQFF,TRBV25-1
CASSPLAGTGLGNSPLHF,TRBV5-1